This is a list of T cell receptor beta chains from one sample in a study of CD8+CD57+ T cells in acquired aplastic anemia. MiXCR, run by TCRdb on the reads, gives a single entry per CDR3 protein. This sample has around 200,000 distinct CDR3 sequences, with 55% to 65% found just once. The specimen was sorted CD4+, CD8+, or CD8+CD57+ T cells (not recorded which) from PBMCs. All receptors derive from a human donor with aplastic anemia. Both conserved end residues are part of each CDR3. Each record gives: CDR3 DNA, CDR3 protein, J gene, D gene, clone size, V gene. The D gene is left open where the match is weak. Clone size, where shown, is once, few, many, or a class for clones that have expanded.

DNA: TGTGCCAGCAGTGACGTAGCCCGGGACAGTACAAATGAAAAACTGTTTTTT
CDR3: CASSDVARDSTNEKLFF
J: TRBJ1-4
D: TRBD1
size: once
V: TRBV25-1

DNA: TGTGCCAACCCAGTAGCGGGGACCGAGCAGTTCTTC
CDR3: CANPVAGTEQFF
J: TRBJ2-1
D: TRBD2
size: .
V: TRBV7-2

DNA: TGCGCCAGCAGCCAAGAGGGTATTCTCAAGCAGTTCTTC
CDR3: CASSQEGILKQFF
J: TRBJ2-1
D: .
size: .
V: TRBV5-1

DNA: TGTGCCAGCAGTCTCCGACAGGGGGAGGCCAAAAACATTCAGTACTTC
CDR3: CASSLRQGEAKNIQYF
J: TRBJ2-4
D: TRBD1
size: many
V: TRBV12-3/TRBV12-4

DNA: TGTGCCAGCAGAAAAACCGGGACAGCTAATTCACCCCTCCACTTT
CDR3: CASRKTGTANSPLHF
J: TRBJ1-6
D: TRBD1
size: .
V: TRBV9

DNA: TGCAGTGCTAGGGGTCAGGGGGTCGACTTTGGCTACACCTTC
CDR3: CSARGQGVDFGYTF
J: TRBJ1-2
D: TRBD1
size: few
V: TRBV20-1

DNA: TGTGCCAGCAGTCTAGACAGGGGAAGCAATCAGCCCCAGCATTTT
CDR3: CASSLDRGSNQPQHF
J: TRBJ1-5
D: TRBD1
size: .
V: TRBV2

DNA: TGTGCCAGCAGCTTCTCGGGGGCCTACGAGCAGTACTTC
CDR3: CASSFSGAYEQYF
J: TRBJ2-7
D: .
size: once
V: TRBV7-2

DNA: TGCAGTGCTAGAGAAGGGGCACGCGATACGCAGTATTTT
CDR3: CSAREGARDTQYF
J: TRBJ2-3
D: .
size: .
V: TRBV20-1

DNA: TGTGCCAGCAGCTTATATGGGAGCTCCTATAATTCACCCCTCCACTTT
CDR3: CASSLYGSSYNSPLHF
J: TRBJ1-6
D: .
size: many
V: TRBV11-2

DNA: TGTGCCAGCGGGCGGGGAGATAAATTAGATACGCAGTATTTT
CDR3: CASGRGDKLDTQYF
J: TRBJ2-3
D: .
size: .
V: TRBV7-3

DNA: TGCAGCGTTGGGGTAGAGAACGTGGCTTCCTTT
CDR3: CSVGVENVASF
J: TRBJ1-1
D: .
size: .
V: TRBV29-1

DNA: TGTGCCACCAGTGAGAGGGGGCTGGGCGAGCAGTACTTC
CDR3: CATSERGLGEQYF
J: TRBJ2-7
D: TRBD1
size: .
V: TRBV24-1

DNA: TGTGCCACCAGCACGAGGGGGGATCAGGACACTGAAGCTTTCTTT
CDR3: CATSTRGDQDTEAFF
J: TRBJ1-1
D: .
size: .
V: TRBV15

DNA: TGCAGTGCTAGAGACGACTCCGCGAGCTCCTATAATTCACCCCTCCACTTT
CDR3: CSARDDSASSYNSPLHF
J: TRBJ1-6
D: .
size: .
V: TRBV20-1

DNA: TGCAGTGCTAGACTTCCCCCGGGACTAGCTAGCACAGATACGCAGTATTTT
CDR3: CSARLPPGLASTDTQYF
J: TRBJ2-3
D: TRBD2
size: few
V: TRBV20-1

DNA: TGCAGCGTTAAATCAGGGGCCACAGATACGCAGTATTTT
CDR3: CSVKSGATDTQYF
J: TRBJ2-3
D: .
size: few
V: TRBV29-1

DNA: TGTGCCACCCCGCGCGGACAGGGTAAAAATGAGCAGTTCTTC
CDR3: CATPRGQGKNEQFF
J: TRBJ2-1
D: TRBD1
size: .
V: TRBV7-2

DNA: TGTGCCAGCAGCGGGACAGGGTATAATTCACCCCTCCACTTT
CDR3: CASSGTGYNSPLHF
J: TRBJ1-6
D: TRBD1
size: .
V: TRBV9

DNA: TGTGCCGGCAGTCGGGTTGCTAGCACAGATACGCAGTATTTT
CDR3: CAGSRVASTDTQYF
J: TRBJ2-3
D: .
size: .
V: TRBV2

DNA: TGTGCCAGCAGCCCAAACCGGACGGTGGGGAATGAGCAGTTCTTC
CDR3: CASSPNRTVGNEQFF
J: TRBJ2-1
D: .
size: .
V: TRBV4-2

DNA: TGTGCCAGCAGCTTAGTGGTTGCGGATGGCTACACCTTC
CDR3: CASSLVVADGYTF
J: TRBJ1-2
D: .
size: .
V: TRBV7-3

DNA: TGCAGTGCCGTTAGGGAAGAGACCCAGTACTTC
CDR3: CSAVREETQYF
J: TRBJ2-5
D: .
size: .
V: TRBV20-1

DNA: TGTGCCAGCTCAGGGGACCGATCCTACGAGCAGTACTTC
CDR3: CASSGDRSYEQYF
J: TRBJ2-7
D: .
size: many
V: TRBV18

DNA: TGTGCCATAGCTGCCGGGACAGGGAACCTCCAAGAGACCCAGTACTTC
CDR3: CAIAAGTGNLQETQYF
J: TRBJ2-5
D: TRBD1
size: .
V: TRBV10-3

DNA: TGTGCCAGCAGTGAATCGAAGATTGAGCAGTTCTTC
CDR3: CASSESKIEQFF
J: TRBJ2-1
D: .
size: .
V: TRBV25-1

DNA: TGTGCCAGCAGCTCGAGGACGGCCGCGGGGCAAGCTTTCTTT
CDR3: CASSSRTAAGQAFF
J: TRBJ1-1
D: .
size: .
V: TRBV6-6

DNA: TGTGCCAGCAGTGGGAGGCAGAGGGAAACGTCACCCCGTTTTTTT
CDR3: CASSGRQRETSPRFF
J: TRBJ1-4
D: .
size: .
V: TRBV2

DNA: TGTGCCAGTAGTATAGTTTCGGGAGCGGAGACCCAGTACTTC
CDR3: CASSIVSGAETQYF
J: TRBJ2-5
D: .
size: once
V: TRBV19

DNA: TGTGCCAGCAGCTCTAGACAGGGGGTGGTCGAGCAGTACTTC
CDR3: CASSSRQGVVEQYF
J: TRBJ2-7
D: TRBD1
size: .
V: TRBV13

DNA: TGTGCCAGCAAGGGACGACCCACAGATACGCAGTATTTT
CDR3: CASKGRPTDTQYF
J: TRBJ2-3
D: .
size: .
V: TRBV2

DNA: TGCAGTGCTAGAGAGGGTAACAGAATGAACACTGAAGCTTTCTTT
CDR3: CSAREGNRMNTEAFF
J: TRBJ1-1
D: .
size: few
V: TRBV20-1

DNA: TGTGCCATCAGTGATACTAGGACAGGGCAGGGTCAGCCCCAGCATTTT
CDR3: CAISDTRTGQGQPQHF
J: TRBJ1-5
D: TRBD1
size: .
V: TRBV10-3

DNA: TGTGCCAGTAGAGGGTTGGGGCAGGGGGGAAATCAGCCCCAGCATTTT
CDR3: CASRGLGQGGNQPQHF
J: TRBJ1-5
D: TRBD1
size: .
V: TRBV12-3/TRBV12-4